A selection of T cell receptor beta chains follows, all from one sample in a study of vaccination and CD4 T cells after COVID-19. TCRdb reprocessed the PCR reads with MiXCR, giving one entry per CDR3 protein. The sample includes about 20,000 distinct CDR3 sequences, roughly three fifths of them seen just once. These TCRs are of unknown antigen specificity. Here the sequenced sample was CD4+ T cells from blood, cultured in vitro, taken after SARS-CoV-2 vaccination. All receptors derive from a human donor who had recovered from COVID-19. CDR3s include the opening cysteine and the closing phenylalanine or tryptophan. A D gene is named only where the DNA matches it firmly. Clone sizes are given selectively: once, few, many, or a class where the clone is expanded.

clone_size: .
v_call: TRBV28
j_call: TRBJ2-7
d_call: .
cdr3_aa: CASRGDTAVSYEQYF
cdr3_nt: TGTGCCAGCAGGGGGGACACCGCCGTTTCCTACGAGCAGTACTTC

clone_size: few
v_call: TRBV24-1
j_call: TRBJ1-2
d_call: .
cdr3_aa: CATSELPEYYGYTF
cdr3_nt: TGTGCCACCAGTGAACTACCCGAGTATTATGGCTACACCTTC

clone_size: .
v_call: TRBV7-2
j_call: TRBJ1-3
d_call: .
cdr3_aa: CASSLGGSGNTIYF
cdr3_nt: TGTGCCAGCAGCTTAGGGGGTAGTGGAAACACCATATATTTT

clone_size: .
v_call: TRBV24-1
j_call: TRBJ2-1
d_call: TRBD2
cdr3_aa: CATSDSGGEGNEQFF
cdr3_nt: TGTGCCACCAGTGATTCTGGCGGGGAGGGGAATGAGCAGTTCTTC

clone_size: .
v_call: TRBV6-1
j_call: TRBJ2-5
d_call: .
cdr3_aa: CASGQTSQETQYF
cdr3_nt: TGTGCCAGCGGACAGACTAGCCAAGAGACCCAGTACTTC

clone_size: .
v_call: TRBV19
j_call: TRBJ1-5
d_call: .
cdr3_aa: CASSDGILGNQPQHF
cdr3_nt: TGTGCCAGTAGTGACGGAATCTTGGGCAATCAGCCCCAGCATTTT

clone_size: .
v_call: TRBV5-4
j_call: TRBJ2-5
d_call: .
cdr3_aa: CASSLGGDSPQETQYF
cdr3_nt: TGTGCCAGCAGCTTGGGGGGGGACTCCCCACAAGAGACCCAGTACTTC

clone_size: .
v_call: TRBV6-2/TRBV6-3
j_call: TRBJ1-5
d_call: TRBD1
cdr3_aa: CASGQGSQPQHF
cdr3_nt: TGTGCCAGCGGACAGGGGTCTCAGCCCCAGCATTTT

clone_size: .
v_call: TRBV6-4
j_call: TRBJ2-2
d_call: TRBD1
cdr3_aa: CASSSTGTGGTGELFF
cdr3_nt: TGTGCCAGCAGTTCTACCGGGACAGGGGGCACCGGGGAGCTGTTTTTT

clone_size: .
v_call: TRBV24-1
j_call: TRBJ2-5
d_call: .
cdr3_aa: CATSVSGETQYF
cdr3_nt: TGTGCCACCAGTGTCAGCGGGGAGACCCAGTACTTC

clone_size: few
v_call: TRBV6-1
j_call: TRBJ2-7
d_call: TRBD1
cdr3_aa: CASRSPTGGYEQYF
cdr3_nt: TGTGCCAGCAGATCCCCGACAGGGGGGTACGAGCAGTACTTC

clone_size: few
v_call: TRBV6-5
j_call: TRBJ1-5
d_call: .
cdr3_aa: CASSYSSGAQPQHF
cdr3_nt: TGTGCCAGCAGTTACTCGTCGGGAGCTCAGCCCCAGCATTTT

clone_size: .
v_call: TRBV15
j_call: TRBJ2-5
d_call: .
cdr3_aa: CATSRDPGRETQYF
cdr3_nt: TGTGCCACCAGCAGAGATCCGGGAAGAGAGACCCAGTACTTC

clone_size: few
v_call: TRBV24-1
j_call: TRBJ2-3
d_call: .
cdr3_aa: CATRSGRSTDTQYF
cdr3_nt: TGTGCCACCAGATCGGGCAGGAGCACAGATACGCAGTATTTT

clone_size: .
v_call: TRBV24-1
j_call: TRBJ2-3
d_call: TRBD1
cdr3_aa: CATRGTGADTQYF
cdr3_nt: TGTGCCACCAGGGGGACAGGAGCAGATACGCAGTATTTT

clone_size: few
v_call: TRBV20-1
j_call: TRBJ2-1
d_call: .
cdr3_aa: CSARDRGEVEQFF
cdr3_nt: TGCAGTGCTAGAGACAGGGGAGAGGTTGAGCAGTTCTTC

clone_size: .
v_call: TRBV24-1
j_call: TRBJ2-1
d_call: .
cdr3_aa: CATSDTDGEQFF
cdr3_nt: TGTGCCACCAGTGATACGGACGGTGAGCAGTTCTTC

clone_size: once
v_call: TRBV6-5
j_call: TRBJ2-5
d_call: TRBD2
cdr3_aa: CASSYGLAGGQETQYF
cdr3_nt: TGTGCCAGCAGTTACGGGCTAGCGGGGGGACAAGAGACCCAGTACTTC

clone_size: few
v_call: TRBV27
j_call: TRBJ1-2
d_call: .
cdr3_aa: CATGRAGNYGYTF
cdr3_nt: TGTGCCACCGGACGGGCAGGGAACTATGGCTACACCTTC

clone_size: few
v_call: TRBV7-2
j_call: TRBJ1-2
d_call: .
cdr3_aa: CASSLARGYGYTF
cdr3_nt: TGTGCCAGCAGCTTAGCACGCGGCTATGGCTACACCTTC

clone_size: few
v_call: TRBV7-8
j_call: TRBJ2-1
d_call: TRBD1
cdr3_aa: CASSFRPLGQGMNEQFF
cdr3_nt: TGTGCCAGCAGCTTTAGGCCCCTGGGACAGGGTATGAATGAGCAGTTCTTC

clone_size: .
v_call: TRBV25-1
j_call: TRBJ2-7
d_call: TRBD1
cdr3_aa: CASSQSTGDRHFPYEQYF
cdr3_nt: TGTGCCAGCAGTCAATCGACCGGGGACAGACACTTTCCCTACGAGCAGTACTTC

clone_size: .
v_call: TRBV14
j_call: TRBJ1-2
d_call: .
cdr3_aa: CASSQANYGYTF
cdr3_nt: TGTGCCAGCAGCCAGGCTAACTATGGCTACACCTTC